One T cell receptor (beta chain) is described in this entry. No antigen is known for it. The record has no base qualities; no much larger clone is one base away. TCRbeta CDR3 regions were amplified from genomic DNA by means of the immunoSEQ Assay, a bias-controlled multiplex PCR. The authors' pipeline ran thus. The number of nucleated cells in each sample was estimated from the amplification of reference gene primers within the assay. To quantify the absolute abundance of each unique TCRbeta CDR3 rearrangement, sequence reads were collapsed and filtered. For each sample, productive Simpson clonality was calculated as the square root of Simpson's diversity index over productive rearrangements. The table was pulled from immuneACCESS by TCRdb, which kept in-frame rearrangements only. Such tables lose some clones; where checked, under half of the loss comes from unresolved V genes, and the rest has no known cause. That table gives V, J and clone size, and the DNA gave D and trimming. The sample contains 330,000 or so clones, over 80% of them found a single time. The ten largest clonotypes hold more than 5% of the sample.

Measured from the cysteine to the phenylalanine, the CDR3 is 14 residues long. Only the CDR3 region is kept as DNA, spanning 42 bases read in frame from base 1. The germline V gene supplies CDR1 SNHLY and CDR2 FYNNEI. Trimming costs V 4 bases and J 6 bases, and their ends lie 15 bases apart. These data come from a study of blood T cell repertoires in COVID-19 (dated by TCRdb to 2018 to 2020). In the study overall: Collaborator samples came from the United States, Italy and Spain and covered acute and convalescent phases of COVID-19. The prospective study material was composed of cDNA or gDNA derived from T cells, B-cell-depleted T cells, or PBMCs. Subjects who had been exposed to COVID-19, were actively infected with it, or had recovered from it provided the deeply sampled blood TCRbeta repertoires that made up the dataset. The repertoires were made available in a free public database intended to serve as a resource for research on the immune response to SARS-CoV-2. The samples were drawn from the first 160 participants of the ongoing ImmuneRACE study and from 1,254 subjects provided by 6 global collaborators. The sample metadata nearly always contained a de-identified subject ID, COVID-19 status, age in years and sex. Where available, HLA class I and class II types were taken from metadata supplied by the sample provider and were not determined by assay-based typing. Findings and caveats that apply to the study as a whole: How much clinical and demographic metadata was included differed by source and by participant, and the metadata was provided uncurated.

Participants in the prospective study were aged roughly 18 to 100 years, lived in about two dozen United States geographic areas, and enrolled through a virtual design. To assign participants to cohorts, the prospective study relied on clinical history that participants themselves reported in a screening survey and a study questionnaire. Recovered participants in ImmuneRACE Cohort 3 were defined by two consecutive negative NP/OP PCR tests, clearance by a healthcare professional, or resolution of symptoms. Each participant in the prospective study had whole blood, serum and a nasopharyngeal or oropharyngeal swab collected by mobile phlebotomists. Additional blood draws and questionnaires over a 2-month period could optionally be provided by prospective study participants. Before DNA extraction, blood samples from the prospective study were shipped at room temperature or frozen.

Sequencing was done on a sample of PBMCs or T cells enriched from blood (not recorded which). The clonotype was recovered from a young man who had recovered from COVID-19. The sequence links TRBV2 to TRBJ1-2; the D gene assignment is ambiguous. The sequenced DNA is TGTGCCAGCAGTGCCCTCCGGGGTAATGATGGCTACACCTTC. Its product reads: CASSALRGNDGYTF. With all but the CDR3 taken from the reference TRBV2 and TRBJ1-2 genes, the full variable domain is: EPEVTQTPSHQVTQMGQEVILRCVPISNHLYFYWYRQILGQKVEFLVSFYNNEISEKSEIFDDQFSVERPDGSNFTLKIRSTKLEDSAMYFCASSALRGNDGYTFGSGTRLTVV.